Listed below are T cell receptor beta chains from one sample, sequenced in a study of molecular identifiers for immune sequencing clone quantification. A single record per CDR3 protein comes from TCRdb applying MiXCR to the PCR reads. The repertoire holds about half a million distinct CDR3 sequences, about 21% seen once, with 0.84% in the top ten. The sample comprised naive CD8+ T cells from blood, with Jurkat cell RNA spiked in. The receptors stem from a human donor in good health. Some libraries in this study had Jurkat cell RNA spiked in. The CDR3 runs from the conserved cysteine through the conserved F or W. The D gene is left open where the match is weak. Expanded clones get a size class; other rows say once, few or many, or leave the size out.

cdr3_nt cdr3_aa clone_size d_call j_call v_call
TGTACCAGCAGCCAGGGACAGCCGACCTACGAGCAGTACTTC CTSSQGQPTYEQYF many TRBD1 TRBJ2-7 TRBV7-2
TGCGCCAGCAGCCGAGACCGCGTCGGGGAGACCCAGTACTTC CASSRDRVGETQYF . . TRBJ2-5 TRBV4-3
TGCAGCGTTGAATTGCTGAGGTATCAATCCTATGGCTACACCTTC CSVELLRYQSYGYTF many . TRBJ1-2 TRBV29-1
TGTGCCAGCAGCTTAGGCAGCCAGATCAGCACAGATACGCAGTATTTT CASSLGSQISTDTQYF many . TRBJ2-3 TRBV11-2
TGTGCCAGCAGCTTGGACAGTCGCAATTCACCCCTCCACTTT CASSLDSRNSPLHF many . TRBJ1-6 TRBV7-9
TGTGCCGGCAGTCCAAACGACTATTGGGAGACCCAGTACTTC CAGSPNDYWETQYF few . TRBJ2-5 TRBV28
TGTGCCAGCAGGGAGACTAGCGGGGGATCAGATACGCAGTATTTT CASRETSGGSDTQYF many TRBD2 TRBJ2-3 TRBV7-9
TGTGCCAGCAGCTTAACCCTAGCGGGAATCGAGGATACGCAGTATTTT CASSLTLAGIEDTQYF few TRBD2 TRBJ2-3 TRBV11-1
TGCGCCAGCAGCCAAGACAGGGATGGGGCTGAAGCTTTCTTT CASSQDRDGAEAFF many . TRBJ1-1 TRBV4-3
TGCGCCAGCAGCCAAGTTCTAAGTCCTAATGAAAAACTGTTTTTT CASSQVLSPNEKLFF many . TRBJ1-4 TRBV4-3
TGTGCCAGCAGCTCGAGGGGGACAGGGGGAAGTGAAAAACTGTTTTTT CASSSRGTGGSEKLFF few TRBD1 TRBJ1-4 TRBV7-9
TGTGCCAGCAGCTTCCTATTGACAGGGCTAAATAATTCACCCCTCCACTTT CASSFLLTGLNNSPLHF few TRBD1 TRBJ1-6 TRBV4-2
TGTGCCAGCAGTTTGGGTTTCGGCAGCCCCCAAAACACCGGGGAGCTGTTTTTT CASSLGFGSPQNTGELFF . . TRBJ2-2 TRBV28
TGTGCCAGCAGTGTTTCTAGCAGTAGCACAGATACGCAGTATTTT CASSVSSSSTDTQYF . . TRBJ2-3 TRBV2
TGTGCCAGCAGTGAAGGGGCCGGGACAGGGGGCAATCAGCCCCAGCATTTT CASSEGAGTGGNQPQHF many TRBD1 TRBJ1-5 TRBV6-1
TGTGCCTGGAGGGAGAGGGGAGCGTACGAGCAGTACTTC CAWRERGAYEQYF many . TRBJ2-7 TRBV30
TGTGCCAGCAGTTTGAGCATAGTAAACTCTGGGGCCAACGTCCTGACTTTC CASSLSIVNSGANVLTF many . TRBJ2-6 TRBV28
TGCGCCAGCAGCCAAGACAGGAATCTAGGGAATCAGCCCCAGCATTTT CASSQDRNLGNQPQHF . . TRBJ1-5 TRBV4-3
TGCAGCGTTGAAGACGTGACTACTAGACCTAGCACAGATACGCAGTATTTT CSVEDVTTRPSTDTQYF many . TRBJ2-3 TRBV29-1
TGCAGCGTTGTTAAGACCACCGGGGAGCTGTTTTTT CSVVKTTGELFF many . TRBJ2-2 TRBV29-1
TGTGCCAGCAGTTACCCGCGAGATGTCTACTACACAGATACGCAGTATTTT CASSYPRDVYYTDTQYF many . TRBJ2-3 TRBV6-6
TGCAGCGTTGACGCCGGGGACGGGACCTACGAGCAGTACTTC CSVDAGDGTYEQYF many . TRBJ2-7 TRBV29-1
TGCAGCGTTGAATGGCTATCGAACACCGGGGAGCTGTTTTTT CSVEWLSNTGELFF few . TRBJ2-2 TRBV29-1
TGTGCCAGCAGCCATATCCAGGGTAATGAAAAACTGTTTTTT CASSHIQGNEKLFF . . TRBJ1-4 TRBV11-3
TGTGCCAGCAGCTTCCGGGGCAGGGGTCAGACCCAGTACTTC CASSFRGRGQTQYF . . TRBJ2-5 TRBV5-6
TGCGCCAGCAGCCAAGACCGGACGGGCCTCACTAATGAAAAACCGTTTTTT CASSQDRTGLTNEKPFF . . TRBJ1-4 TRBV4-3
TGTGCCAGCAGGCCGGGACCGCGCAATGGCTACACCTTC CASRPGPRNGYTF . . TRBJ1-2 TRBV5-6
TGTGCCAGCAAGACATCAGGGCTAGCCAACACAGATACGCAGTATTTT CASKTSGLANTDTQYF many . TRBJ2-3 TRBV7-8
TGTGCCACTTCCCACCAGAACACCGGGGAGCTGTTTTTT CATSHQNTGELFF many . TRBJ2-2 TRBV24-1
TGCAGTGCGGACGACTCGGCCAGCGGGAGTAATGAGCAGTTCTTC CSADDSASGSNEQFF . TRBD2 TRBJ2-1 TRBV20-1
TGCGCCAGCACCGAGTCAACAGGCGACTACTACAATGAGCAGTTCTTC CASTESTGDYYNEQFF few . TRBJ2-1 TRBV10-2
TGCAGCGTTGTTTTATTGACAGGGGACTACGAGCAGTACTTC CSVVLLTGDYEQYF . TRBD1 TRBJ2-7 TRBV29-1
TGTGCCAGCAGCCCATGGACGGACTACGAGCAGTACTTC CASSPWTDYEQYF few . TRBJ2-7 TRBV5-6
TGTGCCAGTCCGGGACAGGACTATTTGAACACCGGGGAGCTGTTTTTT CASPGQDYLNTGELFF few TRBD1 TRBJ2-2 TRBV12-3/TRBV12-4
TGTGCCAGTAGTATTGCCCCATGGGGTTCCTACGAGCAGTACTTC CASSIAPWGSYEQYF few . TRBJ2-7 TRBV19
TGTGCCAGCAGCTTAGTCGGTAATTCACCCCTCCACTTT CASSLVGNSPLHF many . TRBJ1-6 TRBV7-9
TGTGCCAGCAGCATATCTGTGGCTTTGGATCAGCCCCAGCATTTT CASSISVALDQPQHF many . TRBJ1-5 TRBV7-8
TGTGCCAGCAGTGAGACGGCCCGGGACATCGGCGAGCAGTACTTC CASSETARDIGEQYF . . TRBJ2-7 TRBV6-4
TGTGCCAGTAGTGTTAGCGGGGGCAATGAGCAGTTCTTC CASSVSGGNEQFF . TRBD2 TRBJ2-1 TRBV19
TGTGCCAGCAGCGCCCGACAGGTCTTAATCACAGATACGCAGTATTTT CASSARQVLITDTQYF many . TRBJ2-3 TRBV7-2
TGCGCCAGCAGCCAAGTGGAGGGGGGGGTCGGGAATGAAGCTTTCTTT CASSQVEGGVGNEAFF few . TRBJ1-1 TRBV4-1
TGTGCCAGCAGCTTGGCGGGATCTAGCGCACTGACCGGGGAGCTGTTTTTT CASSLAGSSALTGELFF many . TRBJ2-2 TRBV5-4